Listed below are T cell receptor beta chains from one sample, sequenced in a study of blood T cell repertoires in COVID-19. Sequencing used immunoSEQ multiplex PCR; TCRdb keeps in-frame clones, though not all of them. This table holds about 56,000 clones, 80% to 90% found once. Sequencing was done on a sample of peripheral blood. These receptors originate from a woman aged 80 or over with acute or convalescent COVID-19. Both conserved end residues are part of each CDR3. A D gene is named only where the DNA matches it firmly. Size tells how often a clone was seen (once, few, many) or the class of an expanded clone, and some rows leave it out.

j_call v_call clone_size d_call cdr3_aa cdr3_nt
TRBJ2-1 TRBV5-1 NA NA CASSLVPGANEQFF TGCGCCAGCAGCTTGGTTCCAGGGGCCAATGAGCAGTTCTTC
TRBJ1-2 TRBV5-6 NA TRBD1 CASSPQGRGYTF TGTGCCAGCAGCCCACAGGGGAGAGGCTACACCTTC
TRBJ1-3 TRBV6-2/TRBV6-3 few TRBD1 CASTPTGAGGNTIYF TGTGCCAGCACCCCAACAGGGGCAGGTGGAAACACCATATATTTT
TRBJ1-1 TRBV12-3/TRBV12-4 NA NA CASSKQGSTEAFF TGTGCCAGCAGCAAACAGGGTAGCACTGAGGCTTTCTTT
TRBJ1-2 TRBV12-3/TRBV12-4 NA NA CASSSGTFYGYTF TGTGCCAGCAGTTCCGGGACATTCTATGGCTACACCTTC
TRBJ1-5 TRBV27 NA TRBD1 CASSLSGQGAQPQHF TGTGCCAGCAGTTTATCTGGACAGGGGGCCCAGCCCCAGCATTTT
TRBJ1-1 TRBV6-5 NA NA CASSRVRGIRTEAFF TGTGCCAGCAGCCGGGTTCGGGGTATTCGGACTGAAGCTTTCTTT
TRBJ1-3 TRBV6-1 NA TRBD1 CASSEGARGWNTIYF TGTGCCAGCAGTGAAGGGGCCAGGGGGTGGAACACCATATATTTT
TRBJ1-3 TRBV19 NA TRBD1 CASNRQGTNSGNTIYF TGTGCCAGTAACCGACAGGGGACCAACTCTGGAAACACCATATATTTT
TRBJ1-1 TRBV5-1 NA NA CASSLAGSLNTEAFF TGCGCCAGCAGCTTGGCAGGCAGCCTGAACACTGAAGCTTTCTTT
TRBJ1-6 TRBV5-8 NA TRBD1 CASSLTGVPNSPLHF TGTGCCAGCAGCTTAACAGGGGTTCCCAATTCACCCCTCCACTTT
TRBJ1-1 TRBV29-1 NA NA CSVESGLNTEAFF TGCAGCGTTGAATCGGGGTTGAACACTGAAGCTTTCTTT
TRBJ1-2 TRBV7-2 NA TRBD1 CASSQDREDGYTF TGTGCCAGCAGCCAGGACAGGGAGGATGGCTACACCTTC